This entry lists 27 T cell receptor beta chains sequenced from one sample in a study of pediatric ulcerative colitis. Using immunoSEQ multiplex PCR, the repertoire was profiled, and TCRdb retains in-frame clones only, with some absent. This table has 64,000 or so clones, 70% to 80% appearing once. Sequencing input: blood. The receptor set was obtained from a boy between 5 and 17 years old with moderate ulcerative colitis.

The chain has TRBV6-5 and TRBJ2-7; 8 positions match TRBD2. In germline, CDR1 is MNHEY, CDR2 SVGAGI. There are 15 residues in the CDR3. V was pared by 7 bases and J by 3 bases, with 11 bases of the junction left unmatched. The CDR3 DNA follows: TGTGCCAGCAATCGCCGGGTAGCGGGGAGCTACGAGCAGTACTTC. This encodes CASNRRVAGSYEQYF.

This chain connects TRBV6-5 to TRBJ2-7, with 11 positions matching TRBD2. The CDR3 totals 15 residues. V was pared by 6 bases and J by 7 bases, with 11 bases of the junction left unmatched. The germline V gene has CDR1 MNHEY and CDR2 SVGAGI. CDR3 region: CASRPTSGRTFEQYF. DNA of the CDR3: TGTGCCAGCAGGCCTACTAGCGGGAGAACTTTTGAGCAGTACTTC.

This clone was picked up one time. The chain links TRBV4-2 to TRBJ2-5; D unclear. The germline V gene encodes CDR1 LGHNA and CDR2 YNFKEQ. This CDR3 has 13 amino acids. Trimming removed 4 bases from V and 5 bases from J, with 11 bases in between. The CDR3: CASSPSQRETQYF. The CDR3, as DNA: TGTGCCAGCAGCCCCAGCCAGAGGGAGACCCAGTACTTC.

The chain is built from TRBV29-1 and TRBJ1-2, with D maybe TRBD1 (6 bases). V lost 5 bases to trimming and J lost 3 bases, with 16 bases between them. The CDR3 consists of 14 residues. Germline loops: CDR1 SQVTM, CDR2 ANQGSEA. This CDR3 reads CSVPGQSIYYGYTF. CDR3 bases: TGCAGCGTTCCCGGACAGTCGATATACTATGGCTACACCTTC.

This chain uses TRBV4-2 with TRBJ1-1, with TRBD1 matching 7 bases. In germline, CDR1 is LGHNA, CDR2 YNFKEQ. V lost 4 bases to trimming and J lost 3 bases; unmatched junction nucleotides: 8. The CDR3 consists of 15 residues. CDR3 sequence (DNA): TGTGCCAGCAGCCGTACAGGGGAGGTAGACACTGAAGCTTTCTTT. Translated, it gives CASSRTGEVDTEAFF.

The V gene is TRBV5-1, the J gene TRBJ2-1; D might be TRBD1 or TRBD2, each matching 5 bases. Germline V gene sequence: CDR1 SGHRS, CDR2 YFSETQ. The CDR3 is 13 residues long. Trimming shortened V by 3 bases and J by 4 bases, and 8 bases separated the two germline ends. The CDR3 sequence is CASSWGRYNEQFF. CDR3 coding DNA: TGCGCCAGCAGCTGGGGACGATACAATGAGCAGTTCTTC.

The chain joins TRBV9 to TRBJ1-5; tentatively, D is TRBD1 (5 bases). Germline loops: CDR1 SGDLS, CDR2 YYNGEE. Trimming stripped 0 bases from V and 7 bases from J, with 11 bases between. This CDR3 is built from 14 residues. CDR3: CASSVAPGNQPQHF. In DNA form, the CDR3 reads TGTGCCAGCAGCGTAGCACCAGGGAACCAGCCCCAGCATTTT. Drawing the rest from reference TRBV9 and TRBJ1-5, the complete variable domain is DSGVTQTPKHLITATGQRVTLRCSPRSGDLSVYWYQQSLDQGLQFLIQYYNGEERAKGNILERFSAQQFPDLHSELNLSSLELGDSALYFCASSVAPGNQPQHFGDGTRLSIL.

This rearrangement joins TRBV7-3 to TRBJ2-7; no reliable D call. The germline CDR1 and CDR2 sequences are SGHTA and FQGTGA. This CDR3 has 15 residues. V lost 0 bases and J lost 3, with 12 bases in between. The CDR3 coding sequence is TGTGCCAGCAGCTTAACGGCAGAGTTTTTCTACGAGCAGTACTTC. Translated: CASSLTAEFFYEQYF.

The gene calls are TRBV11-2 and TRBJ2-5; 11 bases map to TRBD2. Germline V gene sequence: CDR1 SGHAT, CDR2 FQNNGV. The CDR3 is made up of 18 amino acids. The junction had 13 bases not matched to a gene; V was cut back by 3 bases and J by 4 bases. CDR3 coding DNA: TGTGCCAGCAGCTTGCCGGTACTAGCGGGGGCCGAGGGAGAGACCCAGTACTTC. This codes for CASSLPVLAGAEGETQYF. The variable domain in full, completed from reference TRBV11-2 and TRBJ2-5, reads EAGVAQSPRYKIIEKRQSVAFWCNPISGHATLYWYQQILGQGPKLLIQFQNNGVVDDSQLPKDRFSAERLKGVDSTLKIQPAKLEDSAVYLCASSLPVLAGAEGETQYFGPGTRLLVL.

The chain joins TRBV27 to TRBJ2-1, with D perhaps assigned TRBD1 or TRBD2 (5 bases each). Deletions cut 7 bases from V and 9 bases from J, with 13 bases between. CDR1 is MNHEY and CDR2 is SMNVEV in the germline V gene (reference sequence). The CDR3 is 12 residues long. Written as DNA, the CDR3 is TGTGCCAGCAAAGTTTTGGGGACTGAGCAGTTCTTC. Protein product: CASKVLGTEQFF.

In DNA, the CDR3 is TGCGCCAGCAGCCAAGCTACGGGAAACACTGAAGCTTTCTTT. Its translation is CASSQATGNTEAFF. The rearrangement uses TRBV4-3 and TRBJ1-1, with no clear D. V lost 1 base to trimming and J lost 2 bases, with 8 bases between them. The CDR3 loop spans 14 amino acids. Germline loops: CDR1 LGHNA, CDR2 YSLEER.

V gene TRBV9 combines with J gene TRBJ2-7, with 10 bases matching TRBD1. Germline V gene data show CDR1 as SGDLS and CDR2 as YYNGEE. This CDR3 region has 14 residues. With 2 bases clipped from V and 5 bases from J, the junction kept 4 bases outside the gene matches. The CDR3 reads CASSVTGGIDEQYF. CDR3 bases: TGTGCCAGCAGCGTGACAGGGGGCATCGACGAGCAGTACTTC.

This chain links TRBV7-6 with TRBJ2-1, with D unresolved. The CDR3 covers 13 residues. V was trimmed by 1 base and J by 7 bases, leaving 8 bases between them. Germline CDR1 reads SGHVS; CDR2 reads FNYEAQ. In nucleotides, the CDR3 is TGTGCCAGCAGCTTAGATTGGGTGAATGAGCAGTTCTTC. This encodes CASSLDWVNEQFF.

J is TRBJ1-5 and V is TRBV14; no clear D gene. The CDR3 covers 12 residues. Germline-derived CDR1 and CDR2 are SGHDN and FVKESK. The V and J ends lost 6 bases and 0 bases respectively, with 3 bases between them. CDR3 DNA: TGTGCCAGCAGTTATAGCAATCAGCCCCAGCATTTT. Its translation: CASSYSNQPQHF.

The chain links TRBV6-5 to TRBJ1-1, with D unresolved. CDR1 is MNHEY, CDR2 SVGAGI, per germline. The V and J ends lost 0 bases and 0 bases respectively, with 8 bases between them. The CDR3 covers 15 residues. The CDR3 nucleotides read TGTGCCAGCAGTTACTCGAGTACGGTGAACACTGAAGCTTTCTTT. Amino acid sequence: CASSYSSTVNTEAFF.

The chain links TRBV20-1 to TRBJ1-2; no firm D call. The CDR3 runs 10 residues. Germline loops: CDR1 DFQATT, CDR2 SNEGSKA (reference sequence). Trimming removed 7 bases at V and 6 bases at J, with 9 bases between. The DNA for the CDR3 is TGCAGTGTACGAGTAGATGGCTACACCTTC. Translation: CSVRVDGYTF.

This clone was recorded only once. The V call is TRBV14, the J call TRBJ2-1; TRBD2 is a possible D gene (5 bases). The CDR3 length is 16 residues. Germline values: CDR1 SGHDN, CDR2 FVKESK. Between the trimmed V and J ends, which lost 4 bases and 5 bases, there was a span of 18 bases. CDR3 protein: CASSLARARWDNEQFF. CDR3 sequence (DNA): TGTGCCAGCAGCCTTGCGCGGGCACGCTGGGACAATGAGCAGTTCTTC.

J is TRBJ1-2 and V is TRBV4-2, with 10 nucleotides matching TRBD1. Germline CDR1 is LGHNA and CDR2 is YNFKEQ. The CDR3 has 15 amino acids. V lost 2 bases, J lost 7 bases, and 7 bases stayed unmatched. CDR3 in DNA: TGTGCCAGCAGCCAAACCGGGACAGGGGAACTTGGCTACACCTTC. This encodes CASSQTGTGELGYTF.

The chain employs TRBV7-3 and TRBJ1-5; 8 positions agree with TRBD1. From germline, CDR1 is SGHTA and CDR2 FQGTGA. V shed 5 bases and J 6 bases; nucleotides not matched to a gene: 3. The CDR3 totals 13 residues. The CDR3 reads CASSIQGGQPQHF. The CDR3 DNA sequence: TGTGCCAGCAGCATACAGGGGGGTCAGCCCCAGCATTTT.

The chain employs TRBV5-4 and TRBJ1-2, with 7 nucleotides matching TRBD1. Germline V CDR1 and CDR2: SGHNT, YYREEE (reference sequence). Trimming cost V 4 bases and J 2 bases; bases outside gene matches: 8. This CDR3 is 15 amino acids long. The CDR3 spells CASSPATGRNYGYTF. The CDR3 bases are TGTGCCAGCAGCCCGGCGACAGGGCGAAACTATGGCTACACCTTC.

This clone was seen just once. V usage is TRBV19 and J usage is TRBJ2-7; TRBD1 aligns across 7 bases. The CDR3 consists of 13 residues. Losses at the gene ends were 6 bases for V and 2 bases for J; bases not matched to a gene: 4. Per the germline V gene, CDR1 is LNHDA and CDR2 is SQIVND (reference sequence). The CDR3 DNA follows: TGTGCCAGTAGCACGGACAGGACCTACGAGCAGTACTTC. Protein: CASSTDRTYEQYF.

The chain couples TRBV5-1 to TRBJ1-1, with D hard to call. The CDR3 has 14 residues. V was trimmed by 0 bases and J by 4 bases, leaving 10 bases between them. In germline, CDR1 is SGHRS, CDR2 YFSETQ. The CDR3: CASSLAGGFTEAFF. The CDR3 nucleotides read TGCGCCAGCAGCTTGGCCGGTGGTTTCACTGAAGCTTTCTTT.

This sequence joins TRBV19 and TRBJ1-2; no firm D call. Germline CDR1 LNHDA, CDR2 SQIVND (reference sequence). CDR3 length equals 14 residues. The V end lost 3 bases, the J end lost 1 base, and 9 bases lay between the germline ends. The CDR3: CASSMAVLNYGYTF. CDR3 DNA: TGTGCCAGTAGTATGGCAGTTCTTAACTATGGCTACACCTTC.

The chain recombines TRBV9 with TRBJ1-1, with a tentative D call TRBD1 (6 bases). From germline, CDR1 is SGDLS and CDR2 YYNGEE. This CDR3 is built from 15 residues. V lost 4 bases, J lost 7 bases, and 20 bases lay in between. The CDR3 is CASSPQQGRWDEAFF. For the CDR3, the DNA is TGTGCCAGCAGCCCGCAACAGGGTAGGTGGGATGAAGCTTTCTTT.

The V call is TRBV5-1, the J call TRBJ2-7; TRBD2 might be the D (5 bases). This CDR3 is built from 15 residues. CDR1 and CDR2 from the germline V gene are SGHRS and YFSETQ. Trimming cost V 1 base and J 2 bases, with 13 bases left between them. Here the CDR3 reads CASSLIPGKTYEQYF. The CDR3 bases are TGCGCCAGCAGCTTGATCCCCGGGAAGACCTACGAGCAGTACTTC.

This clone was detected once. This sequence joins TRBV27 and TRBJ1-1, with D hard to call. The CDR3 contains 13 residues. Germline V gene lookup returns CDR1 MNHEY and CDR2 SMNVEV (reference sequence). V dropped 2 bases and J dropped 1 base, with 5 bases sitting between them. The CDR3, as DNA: TGTGCCAGCAGTTTAGGGGAGAACACTGAAGCTTTCTTT. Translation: CASSLGENTEAFF.

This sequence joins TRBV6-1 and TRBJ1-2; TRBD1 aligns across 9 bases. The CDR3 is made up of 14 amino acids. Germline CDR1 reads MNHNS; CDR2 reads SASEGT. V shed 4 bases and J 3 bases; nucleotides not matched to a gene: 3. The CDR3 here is CASSVRQGDYGYTF. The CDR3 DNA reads TGTGCCAGCAGTGTTCGACAGGGGGACTATGGCTACACCTTC.